This T cell receptor (beta chain) was obtained from a study of spatial heterogeneity in lung cancer. There are a few counts of this clonotype. Its antigen is undetermined. Time point in this sample: sample taken at primary tumor resection. Extraction of whole RNA from tumor, nontumor lung or frozen PBMC preceded unsorted sequencing. The donor population consisted of more than 55 patients with untreated, early-stage non-small cell lung cancer. The CDR3 extends over 15 amino acids. V shed 1 base and J shed 1 base, with 8 bases lying between them. The V gene's germline CDR1 is SGHTA and CDR2 FQGNSA. Study results and caveats: Ubiquitous expanded tumor TCRs showed up in blood more at resection than follow-up.

Every cDNA TCR molecule received its own unique molecular identifier. A single record per CDR3 protein comes from TCRdb applying MiXCR to the 5' RACE reads. This sample yields roughly 39,000 distinct CDR3 sequences, of which 6.5% to 8.5% are seen a single time; roughly 28% belongs to the top ten. J is TRBJ1-5 and V is TRBV7-2; D is ambiguous. The sample was PBMCs, taken at surgery. This TCR derives from a male donor with early-stage non-small cell lung cancer. CDR3 nucleotide sequence: TGTGCCAGCAGCTTAGAATACAGCAGCAATCAGCCCCAGCATTTT. Amino acid sequence: CASSLEYSSNQPQHF.